This passage covers 29 T cell receptor beta chains from one sample sequenced in a study of blood T cell repertoires in COVID-19. Generated by immunoSEQ multiplex PCR, the TCRdb table keeps only in-frame clones and is missing some. The sample holds 110,000 or so clones, 84% seen once. The source material was peripheral blood. All receptors derive from a woman between 40 and 50 years old with acute or convalescent COVID-19.

The chain carries TRBV5-5 and TRBJ1-1, with a possible D match to TRBD1 (6 bases). CDR1 is SGHKS, CDR2 YYEKEE, per germline (reference sequence). Trimming shortened V by 5 bases and J by 7 bases, and 9 bases separated the two germline ends. The CDR3 spans 11 residues. The CDR3 reads CASRGDIEAFF. In nucleotides, the CDR3 is TGTGCCAGCAGGGGGGACATTGAAGCTTTCTTT.

The chain employs TRBV25-1 and TRBJ2-1; possibly TRBD1 for D (6 bases). Germline values: CDR1 MGHDK, CDR2 SYGVNS. V lost 2 bases to trimming and J lost 5 bases, with 10 bases between them. The CDR3 covers 14 residues. The CDR3 region has the DNA TGTGCCAGCAGTGAAGGACAGACCCACAATGAGCAGTTCTTC. Encoded protein: CASSEGQTHNEQFF.

The chain employs TRBV7-2 and TRBJ2-1, with D possibly matching TRBD2 (6 bases). Trimming pared 5 bases from V and 6 bases from J, leaving 11 bases between. Germline-derived CDR1 and CDR2 are SGHTA and FQGNSA. This CDR3 has 13 residues. The CDR3 DNA reads as TGTGCCAGCAGCCCGCGTAGCGGCAATGAGCAGTTCTTC. The encoded protein is CASSPRSGNEQFF.

This rearrangement joins TRBV12-3 or TRBV12-4 to TRBJ2-3, with a weak D call TRBD1 (5 bases). The CDR3 spans 13 residues. Between the trimmed V and J ends, which lost 11 bases and 1 base, there was a span of 13 bases. CDR3 in DNA: TGTGCCGGCCGAGCACAGGGCACAGATACGCAGTATTTT. This encodes CAGRAQGTDTQYF.

The V call is TRBV6-5, the J call TRBJ1-2; D may be TRBD1 (5 bases). Trimming took off 6 bases at V and 8 bases at J, with 10 bases between the two ends. CDR1 is MNHEY and CDR2 is SVGAGI in the germline V gene. The CDR3 covers 11 residues. The CDR3 DNA reads TGTGCCAGCAGCCTCGGGGGAGGCTACACCTTC. Its translation is CASSLGGGYTF.

This clone was picked up one time. The chain is built from TRBV12-3 or TRBV12-4 and TRBJ2-7; 10 bases match TRBD2. The CDR3 sequence is 13 residues long. Trimming cost V 5 bases and J 13 bases; bases outside gene matches: 11. CDR3 bases: TGTGCCAGCAGTGCAATTAGCGGGGGGTCTATATACTTC. Translation: CASSAISGGSIYF.

The genes are TRBV18 and TRBJ1-1; TRBD1 aligns across 10 bases. The germline CDR1 and CDR2 sequences are KGHSH and LQKENI. The CDR3 spans 15 residues. Germline trimming cut 2 bases from V and 4 bases from J; bases unmatched to any gene: 4. In DNA, the CDR3 is TGTGCCAGCTCACCAAGGACAGGGGGAAGCACTGAAGCTTTCTTT. Protein product: CASSPRTGGSTEAFF. Filled out from reference TRBV18 and TRBJ1-1, the complete variable domain reads NAGVMQNPRHLVRRRGQEARLRCSPMKGHSHVYWYRQLPEEGLKFMVYLQKENIIDESGMPKERFSAEFPKEGPSILRIQQVVRGDSAAYFCASSPRTGGSTEAFFGQGTRLTVV.

The chain recombines TRBV5-4 with TRBJ1-2; D is unclear. With 0 bases removed from V and 0 bases from J, the gap between germline ends came to 12 bases. The CDR3 is made up of 16 amino acids. The germline CDR1 and CDR2 sequences are SGHNT and YYREEE (reference sequence). The chain's CDR3 is CASSLAPGISNYGYTF. CDR3 coding DNA: TGTGCCAGCAGCTTGGCTCCCGGGATTTCTAACTATGGCTACACCTTC.

This chain connects TRBV5-1 to TRBJ2-1, with 9 bases identical to TRBD1. This CDR3 has 16 amino acids. V shed 2 bases, J shed 8 bases, and the junction held 11 bases outside the gene matches. Germline V gives CDR1 SGHRS, CDR2 YFSETQ. The DNA of the CDR3 is TGCGCCAGCAGCTTCTCACCGGACAGGGGACGGGATGAGCAGTTCTTC. This encodes CASSFSPDRGRDEQFF. Supplemented by reference TRBV5-1 and TRBJ2-1, the full variable domain reads KAGVTQTPRYLIKTRGQQVTLSCSPISGHRSVSWYQQTPGQGLQFLFEYFSETQRNKGNFPGRFSGRQFSNSRSEMNVSTLELGDSALYLCASSFSPDRGRDEQFFGPGTRLTVL.

The chain carries TRBV7-8 and TRBJ2-7, with 7 bases fitting TRBD1. This CDR3 region has 14 residues. With 7 bases clipped from V and 4 bases from J, the junction kept 10 bases outside the gene matches. CDR1 and CDR2 (germline): SGHVS, FQNEAQ. CDR3 in DNA: TGTGCCAGCACCGAGACAGGGATCGGGTACGAGCAGTACTTC. Its protein product is CASTETGIGYEQYF.

V is TRBV7-3 and J is TRBJ2-1, with TRBD2 matching 10 bases. Trimming removed 7 bases from V and 4 bases from J; junction bases left unmatched: 13. The CDR3 extends over 17 amino acids. Germline-derived CDR1 and CDR2 are SGHTA and FQGTGA. In nucleotides, the CDR3 is TGTGCCAGCACCACCAGCGGGGGGGCTGGGTCGTACAATGAGCAGTTCTTC. Its translation: CASTTSGGAGSYNEQFF.

The chain's CDR3 is CAWSVTRYEQYF. The CDR3 coding sequence is TGTGCCTGGAGTGTGACACGATACGAGCAGTACTTC. This chain connects TRBV30 to TRBJ2-7; no clear D. CDR1 and CDR2 (germline): GTSNPN, SVGIG (reference sequence). Trimming left V 0 bases short and J 4 bases short, with 7 bases between. The CDR3 covers 12 residues. Supplemented by reference TRBV30 and TRBJ2-7, the full variable domain reads SQTIHQWPATLVQPVGSPLSLECTVEGTSNPNLYWYRQAAGRGLQLLFYSVGIGQISSEVPQNLSASRPQDRQFILSSKKLLLSDSGFYLCAWSVTRYEQYFGPGTRLTVT.

The chain couples TRBV5-1 to TRBJ1-2, with 7 bases identical to TRBD1. The V and J ends lost 4 bases and 6 bases, in that order; junction bases with no gene match: 12. The CDR3 runs 15 residues. Germline V CDR1 and CDR2: SGHRS, YFSETQ. The CDR3 DNA sequence: TGCGCCAGCAGCGCGTCGACTACAGGGGCCAATGGCTACACCTTC. Translating it yields CASSASTTGANGYTF.

This chain joins TRBV6-6 and TRBJ2-7; a possible D gene is TRBD2 (6 bases). This CDR3 comprises 15 residues. Germline lookup yields CDR1 MNHNY and CDR2 SVGAGI (reference sequence). V gave up 4 bases and J gave up 1 base, with 14 bases separating them. In nucleotides, the CDR3 is TGTGCCAGCAGTTTATTGGGGGGTGATTCCTACGAGCAGTACTTC. Translating it yields CASSLLGGDSYEQYF.

The chain recombines TRBV7-3 with TRBJ2-3, with D possibly TRBD1 on 5 matching bases. Germline loops: CDR1 SGHTA, CDR2 FQGTGA. The CDR3 totals 16 residues. The V end was cut by 3 bases, the J end by 5 bases, with 18 bases between. CDR3 sequence: CASSLAPAGQKDTQYF. CDR3 DNA: TGTGCCAGCAGCTTGGCTCCAGCAGGGCAAAAAGATACGCAGTATTTT.

The chain employs TRBV27 and TRBJ2-7; a weak D match, TRBD1 (5 bases). The length of the CDR3 is 15 residues. Trimming took off 2 bases at V and 3 bases at J, with 14 bases between the two ends. Per the germline V gene, CDR1 is MNHEY and CDR2 is SMNVEV (reference sequence). The CDR3 DNA reads as TGTGCCAGCAGTTTAGGTAGGGGATGGAACTACGAGCAGTACTTC. It encodes CASSLGRGWNYEQYF.

The chain recombines TRBV4-1 with TRBJ2-7, with TRBD2 matching 11 bases. After removal of 1 base from V and 3 bases from J, the junction contained 5 bases not matched to a gene. Germline V gene lookup returns CDR1 MGHRA and CDR2 YSYEKL. The CDR3 covers 16 residues. The CDR3 region is CASSQGPSGGFYEQYF. The CDR3 DNA is TGCGCCAGCAGCCAAGGACCTAGCGGGGGGTTCTACGAGCAGTACTTC.

For the CDR3, the DNA is TGTGCCAGCAGCTACGGGAGGGACTATGGCTACACCTTC. Its protein is CASSYGRDYGYTF. V is TRBV11-1 and J is TRBJ1-2; D is uncertain. Germline V gene sequence: CDR1 SGHAT, CDR2 FQDESV (reference sequence). Deletions cut 4 bases from V and 3 bases from J, with 9 bases between. The CDR3 covers 13 residues.

The chain combines TRBV6-5 with TRBJ1-6; D gene uncertain. The CDR3 totals 11 residues. Germline V gene data show CDR1 as MNHEY and CDR2 as SVGAGI. Trimming removed 8 bases from V and 10 bases from J, with 9 bases in between. The CDR3 DNA sequence: TGTGCCAGCGGAACGCGGTCACCCCTCCACTTT. Its translation is CASGTRSPLHF.

The gene calls are TRBV30 and TRBJ1-1; D is unclear. Trimming stripped 0 bases from V and 1 base from J, with 6 bases between. The germline CDR1 and CDR2 sequences are GTSNPN and SVGIG (reference sequence). The CDR3 extends over 13 amino acids. As DNA, the CDR3 is TGTGCCTGGAGTGTACTTGGGAACACTGAAGCTTTCTTT. This translates into CAWSVLGNTEAFF. Based on the CDR3 plus reference TRBV30 and TRBJ1-1, the full variable domain is SQTIHQWPATLVQPVGSPLSLECTVEGTSNPNLYWYRQAAGRGLQLLFYSVGIGQISSEVPQNLSASRPQDRQFILSSKKLLLSDSGFYLCAWSVLGNTEAFFGQGTRLTVV.

V and J are TRBV30 and TRBJ1-2; D gene ambiguous. With 3 bases removed from V and 1 base from J, the gap between germline ends came to 12 bases. The CDR3 has 14 residues. Germline V lookup: CDR1 GTSNPN, CDR2 SVGIG (reference sequence). As DNA, the CDR3 is TGTGCCTGGAGCCTAGTGAGGGATAACTATGGCTACACCTTC. The encoded protein is CAWSLVRDNYGYTF.

The rearrangement links TRBV24-1 to TRBJ2-1; TRBD1 agrees at 7 bases. V lost 4 bases, J lost 4 bases, and 9 bases stayed unmatched. Germline values: CDR1 KGHDR, CDR2 SFDVKD. This CDR3 region has 16 residues. The CDR3 region is CATSDGTGTAYNEQFF. CDR3 sequence (DNA): TGTGCCACCAGTGACGGGACCGGGACAGCATACAATGAGCAGTTCTTC.

CDR3 protein: CASSLRPTSTGTDTQYF. The CDR3 DNA is TGTGCCAGCAGCTTAAGACCGACTAGCACCGGCACAGATACGCAGTATTTT. This sequence joins TRBV7-2 and TRBJ2-3, with 7 bases lining up with TRBD2. Germline-derived CDR1 and CDR2 are SGHTA and FQGNSA. J was trimmed by 1 base and V by 2 bases; bases with no gene match: 9. There are 17 residues in the CDR3.

The chain uses TRBV7-2 and TRBJ2-7; 7 positions agree with TRBD2. The trim removed 0 bases at V and 6 bases at J, leaving 5 bases unmatched. The CDR3 runs to 14 residues. Germline assignment: CDR1 SGHTA and CDR2 FQGNSA. The CDR3 sequence is CASSLAWSGGEQYF. In DNA form, the CDR3 reads TGTGCCAGCAGCTTAGCTTGGTCGGGGGGCGAGCAGTACTTC.

This clone appeared once. The V call is TRBV2, the J call TRBJ1-5; D is perhaps TRBD1 (5 bases). The CDR3 is made up of 15 amino acids. The V gene lost 4 bases and the J gene lost 2 bases, with 12 bases spanning the gap. Per germline, CDR1 SNHLY and CDR2 FYNNEI. The CDR3 loop is CASSVGGLGNQPQHF. CDR3 in DNA: TGTGCCAGCAGTGTGGGGGGTCTGGGCAATCAGCCCCAGCATTTT.

This clone was counted a few times. The rearrangement links TRBV2 to TRBJ1-2; D is perhaps TRBD1 (5 bases). The CDR3 covers 15 residues. The V gene lost 1 base and the J gene lost 4 bases, with 13 bases spanning the gap. CDR1 and CDR2 from the germline V gene are SNHLY and FYNNEI. DNA of the CDR3: TGTGCCAGCAGTGAAGGCAGGACACGAGCCTATGGCTACACCTTC. Translated: CASSEGRTRAYGYTF.

The chain carries TRBV6-1 and TRBJ1-1; D ambiguous. The CDR3 extends over 14 amino acids. The ends were cut back, 3 bases at V and 2 bases at J, with 10 bases in the middle. The germline CDR1 and CDR2 sequences are MNHNS and SASEGT. Written as DNA, the CDR3 is TGTGCCAGCAGTGATTCGGTCTTTAACACTGAAGCTTTCTTT. Translated, it gives CASSDSVFNTEAFF.

The chain is built from TRBV2 and TRBJ2-3; D not resolved. The CDR3 sequence is 12 residues long. Germline CDR1 and CDR2: SNHLY and FYNNEI. Deletions cut 4 bases from V and 2 bases from J, with 4 bases between. CDR3 sequence: CASSVVTDTQYF. The CDR3 DNA reads as TGTGCCAGCAGTGTAGTCACAGATACGCAGTATTTT.

CDR3 protein: CASSVGDGGSPLHF. In DNA, the CDR3 is TGTGCCAGCAGCGTAGGGGATGGAGGATCACCCCTCCACTTT. The rearrangement joins TRBV7-2 to TRBJ1-6; D is perhaps TRBD1 (5 bases). Germline V gene data show CDR1 as SGHTA and CDR2 as FQGNSA. Trimming took 5 bases from V and 10 from J, leaving 15 bases between them. The CDR3 totals 14 residues.